The 3 T cell receptor beta chains presented below share a single source sample, sequenced in a study of identical twins. TCRdb ran MiXCR on the 5' RACE reads and lists one entry per CDR3 protein. The sample shows hundreds of thousands of distinct CDR3 sequences, roughly 8.6% of them seen only once. In addition, the sample was reused for a study of yellow fever vaccine responses in identical twins.

Sequencing was done on a sample of CD8+ T cells sorted from blood. The receptor source for this set is a woman aged 18-29 years in good health.

This clonotype was detected ten times or more. The chain uses TRBV2 and TRBJ2-4, with D possibly matching TRBD1 (6 bases). Trimming left V 4 bases short and J 1 base short, with 17 bases between. This CDR3 region has 17 residues. CDR1 SNHLY and CDR2 FYNNEI come from the germline V gene. CDR3 DNA sequence: TGTGCCAGCAGTGCGGCCGTGGCCGACAGGGCCAAAAACATTCAGTACTTC. Its translation is CASSAAVADRAKNIQYF. The whole variable domain, filled in from reference TRBV2 and TRBJ2-4, reads EPEVTQTPSHQVTQMGQEVILRCVPISNHLYFYWYRQILGQKVEFLVSFYNNEISEKSEIFDDQFSVERPDGSNFTLKIRSTKLEDSAMYFCASSAAVADRAKNIQYFGAGTRLSVL.

The V call is TRBV7-3, the J call TRBJ2-3; a weak D match, TRBD1 (6 bases). The CDR3 is 14 residues long. Germline V gives CDR1 SGHTA, CDR2 FQGTGA. V was shortened by 2 bases and J by 6 bases, with 12 bases between the two germline ends. This CDR3 reads CASSLSGVWDTQYF. DNA of the CDR3: TGTGCCAGCAGCTTATCAGGGGTTTGGGATACGCAGTATTTT.

The chain joins TRBV7-9 to TRBJ2-7; weak D call: TRBD2 (5 bases). Trimming pared 5 bases from V and 1 base from J, leaving 15 bases between. The CDR3 totals 15 residues. CDR1 is SEHNR and CDR2 is FQNEAQ in the germline V gene (reference sequence). The CDR3 nucleotides are TGTGCCAGCAGCACCCCCGGTGGCGGGTCCTACGAGCAGTACTTC. As protein: CASSTPGGGSYEQYF.